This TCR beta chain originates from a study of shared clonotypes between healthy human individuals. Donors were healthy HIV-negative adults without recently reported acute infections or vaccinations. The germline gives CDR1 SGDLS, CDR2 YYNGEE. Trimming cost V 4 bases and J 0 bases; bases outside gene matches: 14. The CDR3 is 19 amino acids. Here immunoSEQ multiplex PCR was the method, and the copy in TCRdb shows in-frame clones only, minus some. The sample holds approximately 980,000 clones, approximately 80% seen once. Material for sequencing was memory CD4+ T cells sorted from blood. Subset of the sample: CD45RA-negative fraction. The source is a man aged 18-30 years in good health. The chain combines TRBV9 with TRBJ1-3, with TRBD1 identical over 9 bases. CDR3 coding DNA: TGTGCCAGCAGCTCAGCCGGGACAGGGCTTCTAACCTCTGGAAACACCATATATTTT. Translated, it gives CASSSAGTGLLTSGNTIYF. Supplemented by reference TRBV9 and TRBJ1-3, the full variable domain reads DSGVTQTPKHLITATGQRVTLRCSPRSGDLSVYWYQQSLDQGLQFLIQYYNGEERAKGNILERFSAQQFPDLHSELNLSSLELGDSALYFCASSSAGTGLLTSGNTIYFGEGSWLTVV.